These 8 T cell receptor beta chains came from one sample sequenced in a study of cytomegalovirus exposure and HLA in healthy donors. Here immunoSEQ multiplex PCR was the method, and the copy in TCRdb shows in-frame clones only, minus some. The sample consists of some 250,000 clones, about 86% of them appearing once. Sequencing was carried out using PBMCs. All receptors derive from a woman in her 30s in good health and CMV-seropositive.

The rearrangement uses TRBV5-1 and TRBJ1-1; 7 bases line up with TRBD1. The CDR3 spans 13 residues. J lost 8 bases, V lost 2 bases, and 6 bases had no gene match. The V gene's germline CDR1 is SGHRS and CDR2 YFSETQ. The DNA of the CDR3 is TGCGCCAGCAGCTTTTCCGGGACAGAAGAAGCTTTCTTT. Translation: CASSFSGTEEAFF. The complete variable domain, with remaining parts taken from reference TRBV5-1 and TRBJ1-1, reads KAGVTQTPRYLIKTRGQQVTLSCSPISGHRSVSWYQQTPGQGLQFLFEYFSETQRNKGNFPGRFSGRQFSNSRSEMNVSTLELGDSALYLCASSFSGTEEAFFGQGTRLTVV.

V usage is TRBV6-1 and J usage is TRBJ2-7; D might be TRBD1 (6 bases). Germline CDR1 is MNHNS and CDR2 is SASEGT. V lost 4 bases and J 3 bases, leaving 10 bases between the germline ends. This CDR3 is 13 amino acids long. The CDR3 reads CASSVPRGYEQYF. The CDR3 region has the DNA TGTGCCAGCAGTGTTCCCAGGGGCTACGAGCAGTACTTC.

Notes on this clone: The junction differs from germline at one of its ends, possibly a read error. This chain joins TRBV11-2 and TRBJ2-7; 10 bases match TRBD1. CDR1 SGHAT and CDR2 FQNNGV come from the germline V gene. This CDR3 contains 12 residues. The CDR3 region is CAMGDRGGEQYF. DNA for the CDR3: TGCGCGATGGGGGACAGGGGTGGGGAGCAGTACTTC. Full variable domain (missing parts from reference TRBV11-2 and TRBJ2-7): EAGVAQSPRYKIIEKRQSVAFWCNPISGHATLYWYQQILGQGPKLLIQFQNNGVVDDSQLPKDRFSAERLKGVDSTLKIQPAKLEDSAVYLCAMGDRGGEQYFGPGTRLTVT.

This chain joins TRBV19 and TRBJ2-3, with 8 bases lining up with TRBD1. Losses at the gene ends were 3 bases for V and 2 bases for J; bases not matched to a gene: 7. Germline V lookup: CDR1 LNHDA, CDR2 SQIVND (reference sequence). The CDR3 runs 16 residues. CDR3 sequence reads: CASSMGWTGFTDTQYF. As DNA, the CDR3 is TGTGCCAGTAGTATGGGGTGGACAGGGTTCACAGATACGCAGTATTTT.

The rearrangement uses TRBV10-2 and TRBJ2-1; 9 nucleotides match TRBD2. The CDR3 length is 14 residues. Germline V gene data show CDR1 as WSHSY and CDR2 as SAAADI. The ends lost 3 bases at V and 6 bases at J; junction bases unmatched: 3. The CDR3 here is CASSEAGGANEQFF. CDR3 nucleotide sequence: TGCGCCAGCAGTGAAGCGGGAGGAGCCAATGAGCAGTTCTTC.

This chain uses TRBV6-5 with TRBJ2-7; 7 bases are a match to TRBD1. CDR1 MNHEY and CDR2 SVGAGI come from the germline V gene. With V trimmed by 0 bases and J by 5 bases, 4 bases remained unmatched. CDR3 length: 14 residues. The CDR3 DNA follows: TGTGCCAGCAGTTACTCCGGGACAGTGAACGAGCAGTACTTC. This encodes CASSYSGTVNEQYF.

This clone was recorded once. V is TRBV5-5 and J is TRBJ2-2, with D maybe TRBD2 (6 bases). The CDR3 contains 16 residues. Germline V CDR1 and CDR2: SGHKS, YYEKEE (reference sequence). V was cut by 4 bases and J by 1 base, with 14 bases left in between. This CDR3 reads CASSPYGGENTGELFF. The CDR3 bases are TGTGCCAGCAGCCCCTACGGGGGAGAGAACACCGGGGAGCTGTTTTTT.

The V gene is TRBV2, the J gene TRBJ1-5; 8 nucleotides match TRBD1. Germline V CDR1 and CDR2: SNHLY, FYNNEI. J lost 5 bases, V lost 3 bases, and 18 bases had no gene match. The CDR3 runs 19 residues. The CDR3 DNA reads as TGTGCCAGCAGTGAGTTCATACCGGGACAGGCCGATTCGGATCAGCCCCAGCATTTT. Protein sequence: CASSEFIPGQADSDQPQHF.